These 5 T cell receptor beta chains originate from one sample sequenced in a study of monozygotic twins with inflammatory bowel disease (dated by TCRdb to between 2017 and 2020). Libraries came from 5' RACE. Sequenced using an Illumina HiSeq 2500. Once TCRdb had reprocessed the reads, it stored one entry per CDR3 protein sequence and supplied no DNA. The sample's clone listing holds approximately 140,000 distinct CDR3 sequences. The ten biggest clones cover about 2.6% of the sample. The sample consisted of blood. The source is a human donor with ulcerative colitis or Crohn's disease, or a healthy co-twin of an affected twin (not recorded which).

J is TRBJ1-3 and V is TRBV29-1. This CDR3 region has 14 residues. Per the germline V gene, CDR1 is SQVTM and CDR2 is ANQGSEA. The CDR3 sequence: CSVEVFSSGNTIYF.

This chain links TRBV29-1 with TRBJ2-6; with no DNA, the TCRdb D assignment of TRBD1 cannot be verified. Germline loops: CDR1 SQVTM, CDR2 ANQGSEA. This CDR3 contains 17 residues. The CDR3 region is CSALTGGDSTGANVLTF.

This clonotype registers medium-sized by frequency. The chain uses TRBV30 and TRBJ2-7; the D call of TRBD1 rests on TCRdb alone, since no DNA is present to check it. The CDR3 sequence is 14 residues long. Germline loops: CDR1 GTSNPN, CDR2 SVGIG (reference sequence). The CDR3 reads CAWEDWDREDEQYF.

The chain carries TRBV4-3 and TRBJ1-1; TCRdb proposes TRBD1, but this gene call is untestable without DNA. The germline gives CDR1 LGHNA, CDR2 YSLEER. This CDR3 region has 16 residues. The chain's CDR3 is CASSQDGQAGDTEAFF.

The chain combines TRBV5-1 with TRBJ2-1; TCRdb names TRBD1, which stays unverified in the absence of DNA. In germline, CDR1 is SGHRS, CDR2 YFSETQ. The CDR3 consists of 15 residues. The CDR3 region is CASRLEGGRGNEQFF.